This T cell receptor beta chain was obtained from a study of regulatory T cells in long-lasting Graves disease. Whole-study context: Graves' patients, newly diagnosed, had taken antithyroid drugs under 3 months.

To make TCR beta libraries, researchers used iRepertoire HTBI primers and Arm-PCR of CDR3 regions. A single record per CDR3 protein comes from TCRdb applying MiXCR to the multiplex PCR reads. The profile shows about 220,000 distinct CDR3 sequences, less than 20% of them singletons. Noted time point: newly diagnosed GD, antithyroid drugs for less than 3 months. TCR sequences were obtained from RNA taken from PBMCs. Tubes containing EDTA received around 9.5 milliliters of drawn peripheral blood. This clonotype was detected only a few times. V lost 1 base to trimming and J lost 6 bases, with 10 bases between them. Germline CDR1 reads SGHNT; CDR2 reads YYREEE (reference sequence). CDR3 length: 14 amino acids. These sequences were also reported in another study, on T cells in Graves' hyperthyroidism and ophthalmopathy. This second report adds: Exclusions: uncontrolled infection, other autoimmune disease, pregnancy, lactation. Prediction of ophthalmopathy progression came a median roughly 6.7 months pre-onset.

The specimen comprised peripheral blood mononuclear cells (PBMCs), sampled at new diagnosis, from a patient treated with antithyroid drugs. The receptor was derived from a woman aged 25-40 years with Graves disease. The chain uses TRBV5-4 and TRBJ2-2, with D perhaps TRBD1 (6 bases). The CDR3 reads CASSLFRGSGELFF. CDR3 bases: TGTGCCAGCAGCTTGTTTAGGGGGTCCGGGGAGCTGTTTTTT.